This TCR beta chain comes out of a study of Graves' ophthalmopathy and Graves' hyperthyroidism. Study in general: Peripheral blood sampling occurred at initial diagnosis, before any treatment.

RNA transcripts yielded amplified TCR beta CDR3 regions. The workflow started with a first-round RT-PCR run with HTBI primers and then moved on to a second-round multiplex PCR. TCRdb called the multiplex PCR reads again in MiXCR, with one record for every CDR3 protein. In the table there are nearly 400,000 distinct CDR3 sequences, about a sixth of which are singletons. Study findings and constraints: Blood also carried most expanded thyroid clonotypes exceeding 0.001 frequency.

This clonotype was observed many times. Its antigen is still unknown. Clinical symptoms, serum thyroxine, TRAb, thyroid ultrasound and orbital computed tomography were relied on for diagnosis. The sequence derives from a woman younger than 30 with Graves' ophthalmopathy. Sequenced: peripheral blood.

The CDR3 sequence is CASSLVGREPQHF. In DNA form, the CDR3 reads TGTGCCAGCAGTTTAGTGGGGAGGGAGCCCCAGCATTTT. V is TRBV28 and J is TRBJ1-5; no definite D call. The CDR3 covers 13 residues. Between the trimmed V and J ends, which lost 2 bases and 8 bases, there was a span of 10 bases. Germline CDR1 and CDR2: MDHEN and SYDVKM.